These T cell receptor beta chains were read from a single sample in a study of T-cell reconstitution after alpha-beta-depleted transplantation in children. TCRdb redid the calling of the PCR reads with MiXCR, one entry per CDR3 protein. The data show fewer than 700,000 distinct CDR3 sequences, 23% seen once. This specimen was PBMCs, mostly from graft donor cells, taken 360 days after TCRalphabeta/CD19-depleted stem cell transplant. The receptors were gathered from a boy in the first two years of life who had a stem cell transplant for acute myeloid leukemia, so the T cells may come from the graft donor. CDR3s include the opening cysteine and the closing phenylalanine or tryptophan.

J | V | CDR3
TRBJ2-7 | TRBV4-1 | CASSLRTQTYEQYF
TRBJ2-5 | TRBV18 | CASSPVDSTLKETQYF
TRBJ2-5 | TRBV18 | CASSSGQGPTETQYF
TRBJ2-5 | TRBV5-1 | CASSFGREGGETQYF
TRBJ2-2 | TRBV6-5 | CASSYSRLAGANTGELFF
TRBJ1-1 | TRBV12-3/TRBV12-4 | CASSQMGSYTEAFF
TRBJ2-5 | TRBV12-3/TRBV12-4 | CASSLVTSAPSTQYF
TRBJ2-1 | TRBV9 | CASSVRSGGDNEQFF
TRBJ2-2 | TRBV11-3 | CASSLVSLNTGELFF
TRBJ2-3 | TRBV20-1 | CSARSPEVTDTQYF
TRBJ2-5 | TRBV24-1 | CATSAQDRDKETQYF
TRBJ2-7 | TRBV20-1 | CSAPNPSGGANYEQYF
TRBJ1-1 | TRBV4-1 | CASSQDLGGNTEAFF
TRBJ2-1 | TRBV6-4 | CASSALTSPGSDEQFF
TRBJ2-5 | TRBV20-1 | CSARALKGTIQETQYF
TRBJ2-7 | TRBV7-8 | CASSLAGGNDRRSVEQYF
TRBJ2-5 | TRBV5-1 | CAGSFGGGGDQETQYF
TRBJ1-2 | TRBV3-1 | CASSQSGNYGYTF
TRBJ2-5 | TRBV20-1 | CSARSGGFQETQYF
TRBJ1-1 | TRBV28 | CASSNSTFMNTEAFF
TRBJ2-7 | TRBV6-1 | CASSTARTGGEDEQYF
TRBJ2-7 | TRBV23-1 | CASSQSGTASGEQYF
TRBJ2-3 | TRBV12-3/TRBV12-4 | CASSFVGTTDTQYF
TRBJ1-1 | TRBV25-1 | CASSGQDVRDSCEAFF
TRBJ1-2 | TRBV14 | CASSAPGQAAYGYTF
TRBJ2-3 | TRBV20-1 | CSARTPGTADADTQYF
TRBJ2-4 | TRBV15 | CATRRTAKNIQYF
TRBJ2-3 | TRBV20-1 | CSARGGWGTDTQYF
TRBJ1-6 | TRBV7-9 | CASSSPDRGRGSPLHF
TRBJ1-1 | TRBV20-1 | CSAPPTGNAEAFF
TRBJ1-5 | TRBV28 | CASSPRQGSQPQHF
TRBJ2-7 | TRBV5-4 | CASSRTTPSYEQYF